The 10 T cell receptor beta chains below all came from one sample that was sequenced in a study of shared clonotypes between healthy human individuals. Data came from immunoSEQ multiplex PCR; TCRdb stores just in-frame clones and leaves some out. The data hold around 2.1 million clones, with under 97% observed a single time. Sequences were obtained from naive CD4+ T cells sorted from blood. Described subset: CD45RA+ positively selected. Every receptor here comes from a man younger than 35 in good health.

The genes are TRBV7-9 and TRBJ1-4; the match to TRBD1 covers 12 bases. The V gene end was trimmed by 0 bases and the J gene end by 8 bases; junction bases not matched to a gene: 4. This CDR3 has 16 amino acids. CDR1 is SEHNR, CDR2 FQNEAQ, per germline (reference sequence). The CDR3 reads CASSLAGTGGIEKLFF. In DNA, the CDR3 is TGTGCCAGCAGCTTAGCGGGGACAGGGGGCATCGAAAAACTGTTTTTT.

This clone was counted once. The chain has TRBV27 and TRBJ2-7, with 13 bases aligning to TRBD2. The germline gives CDR1 MNHEY, CDR2 SMNVEV (reference sequence). The V segment lost 7 bases and the J segment 7 bases; nucleotides outside the gene matches: 10. The CDR3 contains 15 residues. The CDR3 bases are TGTGCCAGCAACCCAAGGCCGGGACTAGCGGGAGAGCAGTACTTC. Translating it yields CASNPRPGLAGEQYF.

J is TRBJ2-7 and V is TRBV6-1; D uncertain. Between the trimmed V and J ends, which lost 0 bases and 7 bases, there was a span of 16 bases. The CDR3 loop spans 15 amino acids. Germline V lookup: CDR1 MNHNS, CDR2 SASEGT. CDR3 region: CASSEASGLYVEQYF. The CDR3 bases are TGTGCCAGCAGTGAAGCATCGGGTCTGTACGTGGAGCAGTACTTC.

The chain carries TRBV2 and TRBJ2-2; 13 nucleotides agree with TRBD2. The CDR3 has 17 residues. The junction had 13 bases not matched to a gene; V was cut back by 7 bases and J by 8 bases. Germline V gives CDR1 SNHLY, CDR2 FYNNEI. Written as DNA, the CDR3 is TGTGCCAGCAAACTAGCGGGGGGGCCTTCCGAAGGTGGGGAGCTGTTTTTT. Translation gives CASKLAGGPSEGGELFF.

The rearrangement joins TRBV7-2 to TRBJ1-3; the D gene is possibly TRBD1 (6 bases). CDR3 length equals 15 residues. The germline V gene has CDR1 SGHTA and CDR2 FQGNSA. V was shortened by 4 bases and J by 0 bases, with 10 bases between the two germline ends. CDR3 residues: CASSSDRNSGNTIYF. CDR3 bases: TGTGCCAGCAGCTCCGACAGGAACTCTGGAAACACCATATATTTT.

The CDR3 DNA reads as TGTGCCAGCAGCCCAACTAGCGGGAGAAGGTACGAGCAGTACTTC. Translating it yields CASSPTSGRRYEQYF. The gene calls are TRBV7-9 and TRBJ2-7; 11 bases line up with TRBD2. V lost 5 bases and J lost 4; bases outside the gene matches: 7. This CDR3 contains 15 residues. Germline loops: CDR1 SEHNR, CDR2 FQNEAQ (reference sequence).

The chain recombines TRBV6-1 with TRBJ2-2, with TRBD2 matching over 9 bases. The CDR3 is 16 amino acids. The V gene's germline CDR1 is MNHNS and CDR2 SASEGT. The V and J ends lost 4 bases and 5 bases, in that order; junction bases with no gene match: 8. CDR3 in DNA: TGTGCCAGCAGTGCAAAAGCGGGAGGAGGTACCGGGGAGCTGTTTTTT. Translating it yields CASSAKAGGGTGELFF.

The rearrangement joins TRBV30 to TRBJ1-4; the D gene is possibly TRBD1 (5 bases). V dropped 0 bases and J dropped 6 bases, with 14 bases sitting between them. Germline V gene sequence: CDR1 GTSNPN, CDR2 SVGIG (reference sequence). This CDR3 is built from 15 residues. The CDR3 region has the DNA TGTGCCTGGAGTGTACGTCCCCAGGGATATGAAAAACTGTTTTTT. It specifies CAWSVRPQGYEKLFF.

The chain links TRBV28 to TRBJ1-6; the D gene is possibly TRBD1 (6 bases). Germline CDR1 is MDHEN and CDR2 is SYDVKM. This CDR3 is built from 14 residues. V lost 5 bases and J lost 9, with 14 bases in between. The chain's CDR3 is CASSTGQFTSPLHF. In DNA form, the CDR3 reads TGTGCCAGCAGTACCGGACAGTTTACTTCACCCCTCCACTTT.

The chain joins TRBV7-2 to TRBJ2-3; D perhaps matches TRBD2 (6 bases). The CDR3 has 16 residues. CDR1 and CDR2 (germline): SGHTA, FQGNSA. Trimming left V 2 bases short and J 3 bases short, with 15 bases between. Here the CDR3 reads CASSLTGSPGTDTQYF. The CDR3 DNA reads TGTGCCAGCAGCTTAACCGGGAGTCCGGGGACAGATACGCAGTATTTT.